One T cell receptor (beta chain) is described in this entry. TCRdb reprocessed the 5' RACE reads with MiXCR, giving one entry per CDR3 protein. This sample has 410,000 or so distinct CDR3 sequences, with 23% found just once. The record originates from a study of T-cell memory formation after mild COVID-19. V dropped 0 bases and J dropped 5 bases, with 11 bases sitting between them. The CDR3 sequence is 15 residues long. Germline-derived CDR1 and CDR2 are SGDLS and YYNGEE. The chain carries TRBV9 and TRBJ2-2; D might be TRBD1 (5 bases). The source material was PBMCs or a T cell subset sorted from them (not recorded which). The clonotype was recovered from an adult woman who had mild COVID-19 (a few samples of this study predate the infection). Cell type and time point are not known. This chain's CDR3 is CASSVEGPRTGELFF. The CDR3 DNA is TGTGCCAGCAGCGTAGAGGGGCCAAGGACCGGGGAGCTGTTTTTT.